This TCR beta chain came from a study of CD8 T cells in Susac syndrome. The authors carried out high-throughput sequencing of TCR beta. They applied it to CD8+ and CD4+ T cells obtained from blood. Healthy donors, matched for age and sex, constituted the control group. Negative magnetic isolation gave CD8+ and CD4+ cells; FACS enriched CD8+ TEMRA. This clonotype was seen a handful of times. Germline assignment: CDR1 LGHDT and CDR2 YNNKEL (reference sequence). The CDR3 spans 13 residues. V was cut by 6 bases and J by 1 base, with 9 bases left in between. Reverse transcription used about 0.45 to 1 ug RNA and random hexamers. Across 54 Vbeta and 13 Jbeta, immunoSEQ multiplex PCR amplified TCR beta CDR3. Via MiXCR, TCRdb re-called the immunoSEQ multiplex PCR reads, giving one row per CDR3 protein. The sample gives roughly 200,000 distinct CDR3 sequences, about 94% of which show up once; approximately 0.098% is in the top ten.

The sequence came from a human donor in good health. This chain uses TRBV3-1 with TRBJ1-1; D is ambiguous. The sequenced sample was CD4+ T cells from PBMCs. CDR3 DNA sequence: TGTGCCAGCAGTTCGGGCGGGAACACTGAAGCTTTCTTT. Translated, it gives CASSSGGNTEAFF.